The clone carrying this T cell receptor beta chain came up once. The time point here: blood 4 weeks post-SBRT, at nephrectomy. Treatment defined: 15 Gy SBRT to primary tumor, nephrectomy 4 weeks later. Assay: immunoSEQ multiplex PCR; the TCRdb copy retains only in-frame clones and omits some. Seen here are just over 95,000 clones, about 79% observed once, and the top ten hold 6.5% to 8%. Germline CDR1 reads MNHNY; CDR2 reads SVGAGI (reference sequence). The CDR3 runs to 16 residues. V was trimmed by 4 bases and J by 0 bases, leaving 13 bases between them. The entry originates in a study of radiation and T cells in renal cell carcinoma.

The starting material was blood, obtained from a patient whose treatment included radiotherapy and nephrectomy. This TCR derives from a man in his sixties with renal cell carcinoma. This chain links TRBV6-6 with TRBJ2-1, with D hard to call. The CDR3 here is CASSSRTSSSYNEQFF. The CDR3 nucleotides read TGTGCCAGCAGTTCCCGGACCTCGAGCTCCTACAATGAGCAGTTCTTC.